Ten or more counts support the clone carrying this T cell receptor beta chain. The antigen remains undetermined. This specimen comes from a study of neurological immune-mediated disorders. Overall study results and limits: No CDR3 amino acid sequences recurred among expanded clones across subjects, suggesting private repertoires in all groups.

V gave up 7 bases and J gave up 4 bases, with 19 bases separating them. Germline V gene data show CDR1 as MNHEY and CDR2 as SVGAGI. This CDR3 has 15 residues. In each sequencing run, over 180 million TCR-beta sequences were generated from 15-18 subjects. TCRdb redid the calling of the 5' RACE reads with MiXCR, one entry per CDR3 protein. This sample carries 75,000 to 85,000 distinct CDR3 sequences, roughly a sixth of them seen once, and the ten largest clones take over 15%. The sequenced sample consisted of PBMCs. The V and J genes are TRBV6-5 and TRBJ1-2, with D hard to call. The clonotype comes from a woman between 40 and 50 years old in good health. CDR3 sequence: CASIPAGEEGYGYTF. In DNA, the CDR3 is TGTGCCAGCATCCCGGCCGGGGAGGAGGGCTATGGCTACACCTTC.